This T cell receptor (beta chain) was observed in a study of CD8+ T cells in alopecia areata. Specified treatment: oral pan-JAK inhibitor, 5-10 mg twice daily. CDR1 LNHDA and CDR2 SQIVND come from the germline V gene (reference sequence). The CDR3 is 12 residues long. V dropped 2 bases and J dropped 7; count of bases not matched to a gene: 0. After isolation, RNA underwent reverse transcription to generate cDNA as the sequencing template. Profiling relied on immunoSEQ multiplex PCR, and the TCRdb table lists in-frame clones only, not all of them. The table records roughly 120,000 clones, around 53% of them present only once.

The chain carries TRBV19 and TRBJ2-7; 9 positions agree with TRBD2. Source: CD4+ T cells sorted from blood, taken at week 4, from a patient treated with tofacitinib. The receptor was derived from a human donor with alopecia areata. The DNA of the CDR3 is TGTGCCAGTAGTATACTAGCGGGAGAGCAGTACTTC. Protein: CASSILAGEQYF.